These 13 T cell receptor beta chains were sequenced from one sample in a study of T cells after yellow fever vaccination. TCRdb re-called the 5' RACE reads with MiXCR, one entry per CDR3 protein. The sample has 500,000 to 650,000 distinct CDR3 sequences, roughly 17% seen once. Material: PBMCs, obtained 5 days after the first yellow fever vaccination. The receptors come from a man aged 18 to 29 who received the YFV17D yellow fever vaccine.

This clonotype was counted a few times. The CDR3, as DNA: TGCAGTGCTAGAGATCTTTACTTTCAAGAGACCCAGTACTTC. It encodes CSARDLYFQETQYF. This chain connects TRBV20-1 to TRBJ2-5; no reliable D call. V gave up 0 bases and J gave up 2 bases, with 10 bases separating them. The length of the CDR3 is 14 residues. Germline values: CDR1 DFQATT, CDR2 SNEGSKA (reference sequence).

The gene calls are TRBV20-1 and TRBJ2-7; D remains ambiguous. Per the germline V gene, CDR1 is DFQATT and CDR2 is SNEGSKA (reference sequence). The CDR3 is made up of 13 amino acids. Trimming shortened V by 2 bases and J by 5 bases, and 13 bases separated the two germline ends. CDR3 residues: CSARSAVIDEQYF. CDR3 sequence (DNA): TGCAGTGCTAGATCTGCGGTGATCGACGAGCAGTACTTC.

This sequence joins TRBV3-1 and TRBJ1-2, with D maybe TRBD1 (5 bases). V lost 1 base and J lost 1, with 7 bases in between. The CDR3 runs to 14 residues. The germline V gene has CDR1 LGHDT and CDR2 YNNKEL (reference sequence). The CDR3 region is CASSQGGSNYGYTF. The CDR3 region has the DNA TGTGCCAGCAGCCAAGGGGGCAGTAACTATGGCTACACCTTC. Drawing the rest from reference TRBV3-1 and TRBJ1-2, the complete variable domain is DTAVSQTPKYLVTQMGNDKSIKCEQNLGHDTMYWYKQDSKKFLKIMFSYNNKELIINETVPNRFSPKSPDKAHLNLHINSLELGDSAVYFCASSQGGSNYGYTFGSGTRLTVV.

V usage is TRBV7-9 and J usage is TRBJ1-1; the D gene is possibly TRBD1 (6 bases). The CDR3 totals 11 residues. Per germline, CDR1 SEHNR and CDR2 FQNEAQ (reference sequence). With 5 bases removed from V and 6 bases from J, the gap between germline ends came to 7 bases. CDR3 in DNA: TGTGCCAGCAGCAAGGGGGCTGAAGCTTTCTTT. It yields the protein CASSKGAEAFF.

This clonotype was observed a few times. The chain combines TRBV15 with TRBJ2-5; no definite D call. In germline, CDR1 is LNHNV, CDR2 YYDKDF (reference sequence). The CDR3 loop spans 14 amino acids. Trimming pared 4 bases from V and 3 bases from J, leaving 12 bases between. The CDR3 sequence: CATSTGRREETQYF. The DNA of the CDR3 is TGTGCCACCAGCACTGGGCGTAGGGAAGAGACCCAGTACTTC.

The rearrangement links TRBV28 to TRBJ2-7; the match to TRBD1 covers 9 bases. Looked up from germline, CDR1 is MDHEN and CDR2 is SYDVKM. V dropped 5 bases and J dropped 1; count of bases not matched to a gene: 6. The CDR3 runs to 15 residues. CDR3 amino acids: CASSPTGGLSYEQYV. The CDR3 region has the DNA TGTGCCAGCAGTCCTACAGGGGGCCTATCCTACGAGCAGTACGTC.

The CDR3 is CSVISRGAFYGYTF. The CDR3 nucleotides read TGCAGCGTTATTAGTCGGGGGGCATTCTATGGCTACACCTTC. The rearrangement uses TRBV29-1 and TRBJ1-2; D may be TRBD1 (6 bases). CDR3 length: 14 residues. Germline V gene lookup returns CDR1 SQVTM and CDR2 ANQGSEA. Trimming cost V 5 bases and J 4 bases, with 17 bases left between them.

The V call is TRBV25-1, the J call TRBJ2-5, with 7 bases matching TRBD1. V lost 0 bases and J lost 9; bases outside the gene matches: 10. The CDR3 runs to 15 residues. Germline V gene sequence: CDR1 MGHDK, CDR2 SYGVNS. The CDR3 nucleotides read TGTGCCAGCAGTGAATACCCCACAGGGGAGTCGCCCCAGTACTTC. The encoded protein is CASSEYPTGESPQYF.

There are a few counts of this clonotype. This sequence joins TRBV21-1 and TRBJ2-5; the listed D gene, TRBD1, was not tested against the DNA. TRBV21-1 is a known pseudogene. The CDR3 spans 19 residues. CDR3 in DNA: TGTGCCAGCAGCAAAGAAGGGGGGGGCGTTTCCCCCGCCCGCGAGACCCAGTACTTC. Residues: CASSKEGGGVSPARETQYF.

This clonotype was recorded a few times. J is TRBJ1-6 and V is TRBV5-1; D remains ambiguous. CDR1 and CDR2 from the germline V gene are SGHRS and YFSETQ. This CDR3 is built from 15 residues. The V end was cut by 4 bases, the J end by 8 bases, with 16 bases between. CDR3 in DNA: TGCGCCAGCAGCCCTACAACAGCCGCAGATTCACCCCTCCACTTT. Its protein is CASSPTTAADSPLHF. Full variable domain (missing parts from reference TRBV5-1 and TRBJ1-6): KAGVTQTPRYLIKTRGQQVTLSCSPISGHRSVSWYQQTPGQGLQFLFEYFSETQRNKGNFPGRFSGRQFSNSRSEMNVSTLELGDSALYLCASSPTTAADSPLHFGNGTRLTVT.

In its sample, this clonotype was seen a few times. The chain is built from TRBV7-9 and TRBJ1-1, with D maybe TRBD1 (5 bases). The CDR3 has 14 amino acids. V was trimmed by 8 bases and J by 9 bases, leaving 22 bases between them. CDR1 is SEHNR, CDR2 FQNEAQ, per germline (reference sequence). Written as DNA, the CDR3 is TGTGCCAGCTTACTCCCCGGGGGAGACAATCAAGCTTTCTTT. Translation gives CASLLPGGDNQAFF.

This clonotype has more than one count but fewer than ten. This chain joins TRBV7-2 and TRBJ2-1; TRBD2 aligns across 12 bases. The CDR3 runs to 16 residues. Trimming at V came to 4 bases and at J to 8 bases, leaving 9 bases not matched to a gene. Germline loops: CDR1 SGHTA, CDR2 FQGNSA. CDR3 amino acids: CASSSTSGGPLDEQFF. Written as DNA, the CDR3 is TGTGCCAGCAGCTCGACTAGCGGGGGACCGTTGGATGAGCAGTTCTTC.

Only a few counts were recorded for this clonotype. The chain's CDR3 is CASSPPPLAGAIYASEQYV. The DNA for the CDR3 is TGCGCCAGCAGCCCCCCCCCGTTAGCGGGGGCCATTTATGCTAGCGAGCAGTACGTC. The chain couples TRBV5-1 to TRBJ2-7, with 9 bases that match TRBD2. The germline V gene encodes CDR1 SGHRS and CDR2 YFSETQ. There are 19 residues in the CDR3. J gave up 6 bases and V 4 bases, and 23 bases lay outside the gene matches.